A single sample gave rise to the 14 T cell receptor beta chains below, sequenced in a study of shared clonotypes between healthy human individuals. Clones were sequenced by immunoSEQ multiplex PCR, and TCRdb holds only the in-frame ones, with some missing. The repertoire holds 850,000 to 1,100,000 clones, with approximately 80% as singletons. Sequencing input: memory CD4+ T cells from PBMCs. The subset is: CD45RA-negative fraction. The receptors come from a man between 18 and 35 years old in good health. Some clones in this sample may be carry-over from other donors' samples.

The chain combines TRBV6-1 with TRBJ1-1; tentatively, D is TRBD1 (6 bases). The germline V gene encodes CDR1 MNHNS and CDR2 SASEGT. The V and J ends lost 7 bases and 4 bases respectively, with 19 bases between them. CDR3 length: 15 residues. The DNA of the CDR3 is TGTGCCAGCACCCAGGAAAGGGGGGGACTCACTGAAGCTTTCTTT. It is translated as CASTQERGGLTEAFF.

This chain's CDR3 is CASSESVRASGSFGGELFF. DNA for the CDR3: TGCGCCAGCAGTGAGTCGGTAAGGGCTAGCGGGAGCTTCGGCGGGGAGCTGTTTTTT. The rearrangement uses TRBV10-1 and TRBJ2-2; the match to TRBD2 covers 10 bases. After removal of 0 bases from V and 7 bases from J, the junction contained 14 bases not matched to a gene. This CDR3 is 19 amino acids long. Germline V CDR1 and CDR2: WNHNN, SYGVQD (reference sequence).

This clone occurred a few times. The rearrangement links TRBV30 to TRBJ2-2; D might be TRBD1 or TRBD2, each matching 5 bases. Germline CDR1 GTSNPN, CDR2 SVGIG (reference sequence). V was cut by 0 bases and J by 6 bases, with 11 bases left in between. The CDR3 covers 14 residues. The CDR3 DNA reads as TGTGCCTGGAGTGTACAATTGGGGGCCGGGGAGCTGTTTTTT. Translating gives CAWSVQLGAGELFF. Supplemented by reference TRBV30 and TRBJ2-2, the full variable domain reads SQTIHQWPATLVQPVGSPLSLECTVEGTSNPNLYWYRQAAGRGLQLLFYSVGIGQISSEVPQNLSASRPQDRQFILSSKKLLLSDSGFYLCAWSVQLGAGELFFGEGSRLTVL.

As DNA, the CDR3 is TGTGCCAGCAGCTCTCACCAACAGGGAACTAATGAAAAACTGTTTTTT. Translating it yields CASSSHQQGTNEKLFF. The gene calls are TRBV11-1 and TRBJ1-4; possibly TRBD1 for D (6 bases). The germline V gene encodes CDR1 SGHAT and CDR2 FQDESV (reference sequence). The CDR3 covers 16 residues. The V and J ends lost 4 bases and 1 base respectively, with 13 bases between them.

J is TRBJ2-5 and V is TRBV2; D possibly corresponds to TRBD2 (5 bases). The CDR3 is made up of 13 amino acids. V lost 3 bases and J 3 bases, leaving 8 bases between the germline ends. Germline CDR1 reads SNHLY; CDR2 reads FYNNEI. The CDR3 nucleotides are TGTGCCAGCAGTGAGCCGGGAAAAGAGACCCAGTACTTC. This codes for CASSEPGKETQYF.

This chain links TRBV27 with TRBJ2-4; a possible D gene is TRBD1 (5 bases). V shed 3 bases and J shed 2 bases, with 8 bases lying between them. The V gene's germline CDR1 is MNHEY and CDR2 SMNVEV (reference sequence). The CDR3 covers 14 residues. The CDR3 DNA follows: TGTGCCAGCAGTTTGAAGGGGCCCAAAAACATTCAGTACTTC. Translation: CASSLKGPKNIQYF.

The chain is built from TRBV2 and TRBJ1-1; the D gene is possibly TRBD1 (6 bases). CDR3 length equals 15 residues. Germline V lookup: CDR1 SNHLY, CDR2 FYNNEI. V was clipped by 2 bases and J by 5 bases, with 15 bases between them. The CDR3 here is CASSERGAGGTEAFF. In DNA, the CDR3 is TGTGCCAGCAGTGAAAGGGGGGCCGGGGGGACTGAAGCTTTCTTT.

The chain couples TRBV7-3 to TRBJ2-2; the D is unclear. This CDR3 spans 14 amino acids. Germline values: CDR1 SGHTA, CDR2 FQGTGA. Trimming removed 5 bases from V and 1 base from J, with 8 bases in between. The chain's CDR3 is CASSPLGNTGELFF. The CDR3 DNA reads TGTGCCAGCAGCCCCCTCGGGAACACCGGGGAGCTGTTTTTT.

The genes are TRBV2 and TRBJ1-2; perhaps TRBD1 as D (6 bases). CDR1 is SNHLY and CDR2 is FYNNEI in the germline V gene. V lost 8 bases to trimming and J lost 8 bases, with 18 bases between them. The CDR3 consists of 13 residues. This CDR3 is CASQAGGAGGYTF. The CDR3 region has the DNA TGTGCCAGCCAGGCTGGGGGGGCTGGCGGCTACACCTTC. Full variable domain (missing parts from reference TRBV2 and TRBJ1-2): EPEVTQTPSHQVTQMGQEVILRCVPISNHLYFYWYRQILGQKVEFLVSFYNNEISEKSEIFDDQFSVERPDGSNFTLKIRSTKLEDSAMYFCASQAGGAGGYTFGSGTRLTVV.

CDR3 in amino acids: CASSHGDRDEQFF. CDR3 coding DNA: TGTGCCAGCAGCCACGGGGACCGGGATGAGCAGTTCTTC. The J gene is TRBJ2-1, the V gene TRBV4-2; D possibly matches TRBD1 or TRBD2 (5 bases each). The germline gives CDR1 LGHNA, CDR2 YNFKEQ. V was cut by 3 bases and J by 8 bases, with 11 bases left in between. This CDR3 has 13 amino acids.

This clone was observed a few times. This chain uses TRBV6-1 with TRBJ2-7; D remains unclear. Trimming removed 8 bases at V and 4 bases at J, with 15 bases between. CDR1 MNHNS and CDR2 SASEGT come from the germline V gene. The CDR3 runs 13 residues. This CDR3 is CASDLREEYEQYF. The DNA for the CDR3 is TGTGCCAGCGACCTAAGGGAAGAGTACGAGCAGTACTTC.

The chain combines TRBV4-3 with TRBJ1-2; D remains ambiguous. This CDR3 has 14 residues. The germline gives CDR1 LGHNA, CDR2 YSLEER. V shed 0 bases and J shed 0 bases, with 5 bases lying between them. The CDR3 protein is CASSQEKANYGYTF. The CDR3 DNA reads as TGCGCCAGCAGCCAAGAAAAAGCTAACTATGGCTACACCTTC.

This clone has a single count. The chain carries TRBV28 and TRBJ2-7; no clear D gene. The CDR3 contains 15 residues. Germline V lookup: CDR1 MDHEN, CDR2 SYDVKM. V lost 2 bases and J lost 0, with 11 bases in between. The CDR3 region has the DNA TGTGCCAGCAGTTTAAAGCTGAGGAGCTCCTACGAGCAGTACTTC. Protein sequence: CASSLKLRSSYEQYF.

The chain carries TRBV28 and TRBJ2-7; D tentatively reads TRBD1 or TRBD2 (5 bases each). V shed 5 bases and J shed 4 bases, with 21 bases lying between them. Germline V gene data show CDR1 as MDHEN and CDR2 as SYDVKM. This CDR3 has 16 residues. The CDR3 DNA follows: TGTGCCAGCAGTCCGCTACGGTCAGGGAGTCCGTACGAGCAGTACTTC. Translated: CASSPLRSGSPYEQYF.